Each of the 25 T cell receptor beta chains below was sequenced from the same sample in a study of T cell clonotyping in hematopoietic cell transplantation. Here immunoSEQ multiplex PCR was the method, and the copy in TCRdb shows in-frame clones only, minus some. This table holds under 20,000 clones, 85% to 90% found once. Sequenced sample: peripheral blood mononuclear cells. These receptors were obtained from a man aged 50 to 59 in good health. Some clones in this sample may be carry-over from other donors' samples.

V is TRBV6-1 and J is TRBJ1-3; D is unresolved. CDR3 size: 13 residues. The V end lost 6 bases, the J end lost 4 bases, and 10 bases lay between the germline ends. Germline V CDR1 and CDR2: MNHNS, SASEGT. CDR3 DNA sequence: TGTGCCAGCAGCGTGGACCGGGGAAACACCATATATTTT. Amino acids: CASSVDRGNTIYF.

The chain recombines TRBV7-2 with TRBJ1-1; a possible D gene is TRBD1 (6 bases). This CDR3 region has 15 residues. V lost 2 bases to trimming and J lost 11 bases, with 21 bases between them. Germline V lookup: CDR1 SGHTA, CDR2 FQGNSA. The CDR3 DNA reads as TGTGCCAGCAGCTTAACGTTTTCACAGGGAGGAGGGGCTTTCTTT. Translation: CASSLTFSQGGGAFF.

The chain recombines TRBV30 with TRBJ2-3; 9 bases line up with TRBD2. This CDR3 is 15 amino acids long. Germline loops: CDR1 GTSNPN, CDR2 SVGIG (reference sequence). Germline trimming cut 3 bases from V and 0 bases from J; bases unmatched to any gene: 4. CDR3 nucleotides: TGTGCCTGGAGCAAACTAGCGGGCAGCACAGATACGCAGTATTTT. This sequence encodes CAWSKLAGSTDTQYF.

The chain combines TRBV19 with TRBJ2-2; unclear D gene. The V and J ends lost 9 bases and 5 bases respectively, with 10 bases between them. The CDR3 runs to 12 residues. From germline, CDR1 is LNHDA and CDR2 SQIVND (reference sequence). CDR3 sequence reads: CASGSQTGELFF. CDR3 coding DNA: TGTGCCAGCGGGTCACAGACCGGGGAGCTGTTTTTT.

The V gene is TRBV28, the J gene TRBJ2-7; TRBD2 aligns across 8 bases. Germline assignment: CDR1 MDHEN and CDR2 SYDVKM. After removal of 6 bases from V and 2 bases from J, the junction contained 6 bases not matched to a gene. There are 14 residues in the CDR3. The CDR3: CASSRGGLPYEQYF. CDR3 DNA sequence: TGTGCCAGCAGCCGCGGGGGGTTACCCTACGAGCAGTACTTC.

With regard to this clone: At one end the junction does not follow the germline gene, possibly because of a read error. The rearrangement uses TRBV2 and TRBJ1-2, with 9 bases matching TRBD1. Germline V gene data show CDR1 as SNHLY and CDR2 as FYNNEI. This CDR3 is 12 amino acids long. DNA for the CDR3: TGTGCCAGCAGTAACCCGGGACAGGGACGAGCCTTC. Its protein product is CASSNPGQGRAF.

This clone has just a few counts. The gene calls are TRBV2 and TRBJ1-3, with D unresolved. Trimming removed 3 bases at V and 5 bases at J, with 8 bases between. CDR3 length: 13 residues. Per the germline V gene, CDR1 is SNHLY and CDR2 is FYNNEI. The chain's CDR3 is CASSDEGRNTIYF. The CDR3 DNA reads as TGTGCCAGCAGTGATGAAGGGAGAAACACCATATATTTT.

The chain has TRBV28 and TRBJ1-2; D uncertain. The germline V and J ends were trimmed by 5 bases and 3 bases, with 4 bases remaining between them. In germline, CDR1 is MDHEN, CDR2 SYDVKM. This CDR3 spans 11 amino acids. The CDR3 nucleotides read TGTGCCAGCAGTCCGGACTATGGCTACACCTTC. It codes for CASSPDYGYTF.

This chain links TRBV10-3 with TRBJ1-1; 8 nucleotides align to TRBD1. Germline values: CDR1 ENHRY, CDR2 SYGVKD. V was clipped by 6 bases and J by 2 bases; unmatched bases: 5. CDR3 length equals 14 residues. The CDR3 protein is CAIRSDRVNTEAFF. CDR3 coding DNA: TGTGCCATCAGGTCGGACAGGGTAAACACTGAAGCTTTCTTT.

The V and J genes are TRBV2 and TRBJ1-5, with TRBD1 as a possible D gene (6 bases). CDR1 is SNHLY, CDR2 FYNNEI, per germline. The V and J ends lost 7 bases and 0 bases respectively, with 7 bases between them. The length of the CDR3 is 13 residues. CDR3 region: CASKGDSNQPQHF. The CDR3 DNA reads TGTGCCAGCAAGGGGGATAGCAATCAGCCCCAGCATTTT.

This clone was observed a handful of times. V gene TRBV6-1 combines with J gene TRBJ2-1, with D possibly TRBD1 on 6 matching bases. Per the germline V gene, CDR1 is MNHNS and CDR2 is SASEGT. The V and J ends lost 3 bases and 5 bases respectively, with 8 bases between them. The CDR3 is 13 amino acids. Here the CDR3 DNA reads TGTGCCAGCAGTGAGGACAGTAACAATGAGCAGTTCTTC. It specifies CASSEDSNNEQFF.

This clone was seen just once. The V gene is TRBV6-5, the J gene TRBJ1-2; unclear D gene. The CDR3 runs 14 residues. Germline-derived CDR1 and CDR2 are MNHEY and SVGAGI. V lost 7 bases, J lost 7 bases, and 19 bases lay in between. CDR3 in amino acids: CASTETPSWGGYTF. As DNA, the CDR3 is TGTGCCAGCACCGAGACCCCAAGTTGGGGTGGCTACACCTTC.

The chain couples TRBV11-3 to TRBJ2-3, with D uncertain. V shed 1 base and J shed 3 bases, with 8 bases lying between them. The CDR3 has 14 residues. Per the germline V gene, CDR1 is SGHNT and CDR2 is YENEEA. The CDR3 here is CASSLGVSTDTQYF. CDR3 DNA sequence: TGTGCCAGCAGCTTAGGCGTTTCTACAGATACGCAGTATTTT. Complete variable domain (other parts from reference TRBV11-3 and TRBJ2-3): EAGVVQSPRYKIIEKKQPVAFWCNPISGHNTLYWYLQNLGQGPELLIRYENEEAVDDSQLPKDRFSAERLKGVDSTLKIQPAELGDSAVYLCASSLGVSTDTQYFGPGTRLTVL.

The J gene is TRBJ2-7, the V gene TRBV6-1; D is undetermined. This CDR3 has 11 amino acids. Trimming cost V 7 bases and J 1 base, with 5 bases left between them. CDR1 is MNHNS, CDR2 SASEGT, per germline. The CDR3 DNA is TGTGCCAGCACGGCTTCCTACGAGCAGTACTTC. Translation gives CASTASYEQYF.

The rearrangement uses TRBV30 and TRBJ2-5, with D maybe TRBD2 (6 bases). Trimming pared 0 bases from V and 2 bases from J, leaving 7 bases between. The CDR3 sequence is 13 residues long. Germline CDR1 reads GTSNPN; CDR2 reads SVGIG (reference sequence). The DNA for the CDR3 is TGTGCCTGGAGTGTACGGGGGCAAGAGACCCAGTACTTC. Protein product: CAWSVRGQETQYF.

This clone was observed once. The J gene is TRBJ1-5, the V gene TRBV9; D gene uncertain. Germline CDR1 SGDLS, CDR2 YYNGEE. V was pared by 0 bases and J by 1 base, with 5 bases between. CDR3 length equals 14 residues. CDR3 residues: CASSVGHSNQPQHF. The CDR3 DNA is TGTGCCAGCAGCGTAGGTCACAGCAATCAGCCCCAGCATTTT.

The genes are TRBV11-3 and TRBJ2-3; 12 nucleotides match TRBD2. This CDR3 region has 15 residues. After removal of 5 bases from V and 8 bases from J, the junction contained 8 bases not matched to a gene. Per germline, CDR1 SGHNT and CDR2 YENEEA. Here the CDR3 DNA reads TGTGCCAGCAGCCCTCCTAGCGGGGGGGTGGGTACGCAGTATTTT. Amino acids: CASSPPSGGVGTQYF.

The genes are TRBV11-3 and TRBJ1-1; D uncertain. There are 15 residues in the CDR3. The germline CDR1 and CDR2 sequences are SGHNT and YENEEA. Deletions cut 0 bases from V and 0 bases from J, with 8 bases between. CDR3 in DNA: TGTGCCAGCAGCTTAGATACGGCGGTGAACACTGAAGCTTTCTTT. It codes for CASSLDTAVNTEAFF.

The chain uses TRBV30 and TRBJ1-4; 9 bases align to TRBD1. J was trimmed by 7 bases and V by 2 bases; bases with no gene match: 5. The CDR3 loop spans 14 amino acids. Germline loops: CDR1 GTSNPN, CDR2 SVGIG (reference sequence). CDR3 nucleotide sequence: TGTGCCTGGAGTCAGGGGACAGGGAGTGAAAAACTGTTTTTT. Amino acid sequence: CAWSQGTGSEKLFF. Variable domain in full (rest from reference TRBV30 and TRBJ1-4): SQTIHQWPATLVQPVGSPLSLECTVEGTSNPNLYWYRQAAGRGLQLLFYSVGIGQISSEVPQNLSASRPQDRQFILSSKKLLLSDSGFYLCAWSQGTGSEKLFFGSGTQLSVL.

CDR3 in DNA: TGCGCCAGCAGTGAGTTCTACGAGCAGTACTTC. Translated, it gives CASSEFYEQYF. This sequence joins TRBV10-1 and TRBJ2-7, with D uncertain. Trimming removed 1 base at V and 3 bases at J, with 1 base between. This CDR3 has 11 residues. Germline V lookup: CDR1 WNHNN, CDR2 SYGVQD (reference sequence).

This chain links TRBV19 with TRBJ1-2; tentative D call: TRBD1 (6 bases). Germline CDR1 reads LNHDA; CDR2 reads SQIVND (reference sequence). This CDR3 is built from 14 residues. V shed 5 bases and J shed 8 bases, with 18 bases lying between them. The CDR3 loop is CASSPRGGAKGYTF. For the CDR3, the DNA is TGTGCCAGTAGTCCCCGGGGGGGGGCTAAAGGCTACACCTTC.

The chain links TRBV28 to TRBJ2-5, with TRBD2 matching over 7 bases. CDR3 length: 13 amino acids. CDR1 is MDHEN, CDR2 SYDVKM, per germline. V trimming: 6 bases; J trimming: 5 bases; junction bases outside the gene matches: 6. DNA for the CDR3: TGTGCCAGCAGGTCCGGGGGGTTGGAGACCCAGTACTTC. Amino acid sequence: CASRSGGLETQYF. Filled out from reference TRBV28 and TRBJ2-5, the complete variable domain reads DVKVTQSSRYLVKRTGEKVFLECVQDMDHENMFWYRQDPGLGLRLIYFSYDVKMKEKGDIPEGYSVSREKKERFSLILESASTNQTSMYLCASRSGGLETQYFGPGTRLLVL.

The J gene is TRBJ1-2, the V gene TRBV14; 7 bases map to TRBD1. Germline values: CDR1 SGHDN, CDR2 FVKESK. V lost 4 bases, J lost 7 bases, and 6 bases stayed unmatched. This CDR3 comprises 13 residues. The CDR3 DNA is TGTGCCAGCAGCCTTACAGGGGATAGTGGCTACACCTTC. Amino acids: CASSLTGDSGYTF.

In this sample, this clone turned up a few times. The chain links TRBV11-2 to TRBJ1-1, with unresolved D. The V end lost 4 bases, the J end lost 1 base, and 7 bases lay between the germline ends. The germline CDR1 and CDR2 sequences are SGHAT and FQNNGV. The CDR3 loop spans 13 amino acids. The CDR3: CASSYRQNTEAFF. CDR3 DNA: TGTGCCAGCAGCTACAGACAGAACACTGAAGCTTTCTTT. Full variable domain (remainder filled in from reference TRBV11-2 and TRBJ1-1): EAGVAQSPRYKIIEKRQSVAFWCNPISGHATLYWYQQILGQGPKLLIQFQNNGVVDDSQLPKDRFSAERLKGVDSTLKIQPAKLEDSAVYLCASSYRQNTEAFFGQGTRLTVV.

The V and J genes are TRBV19 and TRBJ2-6; unclear D gene. The CDR3 extends over 18 amino acids. The V gene's germline CDR1 is LNHDA and CDR2 SQIVND (reference sequence). Trimming stripped 1 base from V and 0 bases from J, with 13 bases between. The CDR3 spells CASSIVGQVSSGANVLTF. The DNA of the CDR3 is TGTGCCAGTAGTATAGTAGGGCAGGTGAGCTCTGGGGCCAACGTCCTGACTTTC. Supplemented by reference TRBV19 and TRBJ2-6, the full variable domain reads DGGITQSPKYLFRKEGQNVTLSCEQNLNHDAMYWYRQDPGQGLRLIYYSQIVNDFQKGDIAEGYSVSREKKESFPLTVTSAQKNPTAFYLCASSIVGQVSSGANVLTFGAGSRLTVL.